This T cell receptor beta chain originates from a study of CD8+CD57+ T cells in acquired aplastic anemia. Trimming took 3 bases from V and 10 from J, leaving 19 bases between them. Germline CDR1 ENHRY, CDR2 SYGVKD. This CDR3 has 16 residues. Genomic DNA constituted the template upon which TCR beta VDJ and CDR3 profiling was performed. In TCRdb, the reads were re-called with MiXCR into one record per CDR3 protein. The table records about 190,000 distinct CDR3 sequences, approximately 52% of them present only once. The clonotype was recovered from a human donor in good health, serving as a control. Specimen: sorted CD4+, CD8+, or CD8+CD57+ T cells (not recorded which) from PBMCs. This chain uses TRBV10-3 with TRBJ1-6, with D maybe TRBD1 (6 bases). DNA of the CDR3: TGTGCCATCAGTGACGGACCTCGGGGGGGCGAATCACCCCTCCACTTT. This codes for CAISDGPRGGESPLHF.